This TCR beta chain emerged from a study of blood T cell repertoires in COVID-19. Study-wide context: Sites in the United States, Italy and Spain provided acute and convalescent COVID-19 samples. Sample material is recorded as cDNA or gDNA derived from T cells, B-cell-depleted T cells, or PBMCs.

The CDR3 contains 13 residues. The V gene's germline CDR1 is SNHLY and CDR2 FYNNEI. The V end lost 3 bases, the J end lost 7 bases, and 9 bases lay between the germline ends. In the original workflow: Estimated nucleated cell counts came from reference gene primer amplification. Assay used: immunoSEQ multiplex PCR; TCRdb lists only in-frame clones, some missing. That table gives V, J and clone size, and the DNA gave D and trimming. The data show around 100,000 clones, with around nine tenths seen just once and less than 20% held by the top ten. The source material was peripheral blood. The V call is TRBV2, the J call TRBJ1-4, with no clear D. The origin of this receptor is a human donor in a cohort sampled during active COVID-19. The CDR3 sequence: CASSERGFEKLFF. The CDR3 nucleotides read TGTGCCAGCAGTGAGAGAGGGTTTGAAAAACTGTTTTTT.